This T cell receptor (beta chain) is drawn from a study of blood T cell repertoires in COVID-19. Study information: The samples span acute and convalescent COVID-19 from the United States, Italy and Spain. From T cells, B-cell-depleted T cells, or PBMCs came the material, which was cDNA or gDNA.

In the source study's methods: Estimates of nucleated cell counts were drawn from the amplification of reference gene primers. Produced via immunoSEQ multiplex PCR; TCRdb's table is partial and in-frame only. V and J calls and clone size are those listed in that table; D and trimming were worked out from the DNA. The table includes more than 70,000 clones, around 79% detected once. CDR3 length: 15 amino acids. Germline V CDR1 and CDR2: LNHDA, SQIVND (reference sequence). V trimming: 5 bases; J trimming: 7 bases; junction bases outside the gene matches: 3. What was sequenced was peripheral blood. The source of this sequence is a human donor in a cohort sampled during active COVID-19. The V call is TRBV19, the J call TRBJ2-1; 15 bases are a match to TRBD2. In nucleotides, the CDR3 is TGTGCCAGTAGTCGAGGGACTAGCGGGAGGAATGAGCAGTTCTTC. Translating it yields CASSRGTSGRNEQFF.